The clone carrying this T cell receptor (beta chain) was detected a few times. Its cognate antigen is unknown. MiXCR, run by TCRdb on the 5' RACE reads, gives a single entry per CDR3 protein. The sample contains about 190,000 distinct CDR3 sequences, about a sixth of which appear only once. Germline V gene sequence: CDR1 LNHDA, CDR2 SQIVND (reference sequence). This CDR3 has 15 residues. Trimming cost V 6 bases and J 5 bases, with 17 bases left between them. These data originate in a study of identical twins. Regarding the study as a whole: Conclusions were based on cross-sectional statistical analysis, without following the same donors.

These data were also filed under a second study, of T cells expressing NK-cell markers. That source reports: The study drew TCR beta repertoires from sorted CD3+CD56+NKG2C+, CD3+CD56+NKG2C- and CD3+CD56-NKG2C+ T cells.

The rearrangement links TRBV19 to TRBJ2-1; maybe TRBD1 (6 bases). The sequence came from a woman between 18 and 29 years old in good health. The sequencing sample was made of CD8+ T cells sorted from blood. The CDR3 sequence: CASSPLGGQNNEQFF. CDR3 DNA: TGTGCCAGTAGCCCTCTAGGAGGACAGAACAATGAGCAGTTCTTC.